This TCR beta chain derives from a study of immune characterization of retroperitoneal liposarcoma (dated 2019 in TCRdb). The library was prepared using PCR. The sample was run on a NextSeq 500. TCRdb handled the public reads itself, with Q25 trimming in fastp and clone calling in MiXCR, and kept productive beta chains. A single entry per CDR3 protein holds the most common genes and DNA from its merged rows. A total of fewer than 7,500 distinct CDR3 sequences appear in this sample, roughly 29% of them only once. The top ten hold about 45% of the sample. As a fraction of the sample, this clonotype is large (0.1 to 1%). No antigen is known for it. Per-base quality was not reported, and no clone a single base away is much larger than it. Sequencing was performed on blood. This receptor was identified in a male donor with retroperitoneal liposarcoma.

The CDR3 corresponds to CASSPFTDTQYF. The DNA sequence is given as TGTGCCAGCAGCCCATTTACTGATACGCAGTATTTT. This chain joins TRBV7-2 to TRBJ2-3; no D gene can be assigned with confidence. Taken from cysteine to phenylalanine, the CDR3 has 12 residues. Of all the DNA, just the CDR3 is kept, 36 bases in frame from base 1. V is clipped by 5 bases and J by 6 bases, and the sequence between their germline boundaries is 9 bases long. CDR1 and CDR2, per the germline V gene, are SGHTA and FQGNSA.